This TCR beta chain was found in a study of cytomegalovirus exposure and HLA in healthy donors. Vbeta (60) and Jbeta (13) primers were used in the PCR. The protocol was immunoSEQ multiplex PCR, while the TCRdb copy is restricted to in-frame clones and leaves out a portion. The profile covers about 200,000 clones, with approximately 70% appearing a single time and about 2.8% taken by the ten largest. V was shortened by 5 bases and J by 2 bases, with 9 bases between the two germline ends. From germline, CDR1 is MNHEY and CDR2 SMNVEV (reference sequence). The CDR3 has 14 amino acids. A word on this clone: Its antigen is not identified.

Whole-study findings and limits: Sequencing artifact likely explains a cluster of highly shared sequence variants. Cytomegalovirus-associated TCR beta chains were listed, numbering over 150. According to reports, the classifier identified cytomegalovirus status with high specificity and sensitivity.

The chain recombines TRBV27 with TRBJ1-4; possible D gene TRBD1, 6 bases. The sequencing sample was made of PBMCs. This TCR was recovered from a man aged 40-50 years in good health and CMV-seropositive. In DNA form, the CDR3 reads TGTGCCAGCAGTCTGGGGGCCACTAATGAAAAACTGTTTTTT. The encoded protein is CASSLGATNEKLFF.